A single sample is the source of the 27 T cell receptor beta chains below, sequenced in a study of identifying expanded T cells in peripheral blood. Repertoires were generated with immunoSEQ multiplex PCR, while TCRdb's copy carries only in-frame clones and drops some. The sample includes tens of thousands of clones, over 75% of them seen just once. The sequencing input was blood. These receptors were taken from a person between 18 and 75 years old in good health.

The chain combines TRBV30 with TRBJ1-5; D might be TRBD1 (5 bases). The CDR3 runs to 14 residues. The germline V and J ends were trimmed by 4 bases and 4 bases, with 14 bases remaining between them. In germline, CDR1 is GTSNPN, CDR2 SVGIG (reference sequence). CDR3 sequence (DNA): TGTGCCTGGACTTTCGGACGGACAAATCAGCCCCAGCATTTT. It is translated as CAWTFGRTNQPQHF.

The chain couples TRBV4-3 to TRBJ2-5; D may be TRBD1 (6 bases). The CDR3 is made up of 13 amino acids. V lost 1 base to trimming and J lost 3 bases, with 6 bases between them. CDR1 is LGHNA and CDR2 is YSLEER in the germline V gene. CDR3 sequence reads: CASSQGTEETQYF. CDR3 DNA: TGCGCCAGCAGCCAAGGGACAGAAGAGACCCAGTACTTC.

This sequence joins TRBV28 and TRBJ1-6, with D possibly matching TRBD1 (5 bases). Trimming pared 6 bases from V and 9 bases from J, leaving 9 bases between. There are 12 residues in the CDR3. Germline V lookup: CDR1 MDHEN, CDR2 SYDVKM. CDR3 sequence reads: CASRLGGSPLHF. The CDR3, as DNA: TGTGCCAGCAGACTCGGGGGTTCACCCCTCCACTTT.

The V and J genes are TRBV5-1 and TRBJ1-1, with D unclear. V lost 0 bases, J lost 10 bases, and 13 bases lay in between. This CDR3 has 13 residues. The germline CDR1 and CDR2 sequences are SGHRS and YFSETQ. The CDR3: CASSLGRPEGAFF. The CDR3 coding sequence is TGCGCCAGCAGCTTGGGACGACCTGAGGGAGCTTTCTTT.

The CDR3 DNA reads as TGTGCCAGCAGTGACTCGTCAGGGTCGTTAAATGAGCAGTTCTTC. Translated: CASSDSSGSLNEQFF. The V call is TRBV6-4, the J call TRBJ2-1; tentative D call: TRBD1 (5 bases). Germline V lookup: CDR1 MRHNA, CDR2 SNTAGT. Trimming left V 0 bases short and J 7 bases short, with 13 bases between. This CDR3 comprises 15 residues.

V usage is TRBV10-2 and J usage is TRBJ2-3; 8 nucleotides agree with TRBD2. The CDR3 runs 15 residues. V lost 3 bases to trimming and J lost 5 bases; unmatched junction nucleotides: 7. Germline V lookup: CDR1 WSHSY, CDR2 SAAADI. CDR3 in DNA: TGCGCCAGCAGTGAAGCGGGAGATACGGTAGATACGCAGTATTTT. It specifies CASSEAGDTVDTQYF.

This rearrangement joins TRBV19 to TRBJ2-5; D may be TRBD2 (5 bases). The CDR3 is made up of 15 amino acids. Germline V CDR1 and CDR2: LNHDA, SQIVND (reference sequence). Trimming took off 3 bases at V and 5 bases at J, with 16 bases between the two ends. The DNA of the CDR3 is TGTGCCAGTAGTATTCGTGAGGCCAGAGGGGAGACCCAGTACTTC. Its protein product is CASSIREARGETQYF.

The J gene is TRBJ2-1, the V gene TRBV4-1; TRBD2 matches at 7 bases. With V trimmed by 8 bases and J by 6 bases, 13 bases remained unmatched. The CDR3 runs to 15 residues. Germline lookup yields CDR1 MGHRA and CDR2 YSYEKL. The CDR3 protein is CASGGGPDRGNEQFF. CDR3 DNA sequence: TGCGCCAGCGGGGGGGGTCCGGATCGGGGCAATGAGCAGTTCTTC.

The V and J genes are TRBV5-4 and TRBJ1-4, with D possibly being TRBD1 (5 bases). The CDR3 extends over 16 amino acids. The germline V gene encodes CDR1 SGHNT and CDR2 YYREEE (reference sequence). The germline V and J ends were trimmed by 4 bases and 0 bases, with 13 bases remaining between them. CDR3 in DNA: TGTGCCAGCAGCGGGGGGGGATCCGCAACTAATGAAAAACTGTTTTTT. Translating it yields CASSGGGSATNEKLFF.

The CDR3 coding sequence is TGTGCCAGCAGTTTCGCGGCGCCCTACGAGCAGTACTTC. It codes for CASSFAAPYEQYF. The gene calls are TRBV27 and TRBJ2-7; no reliable D call. The V and J ends lost 3 bases and 2 bases respectively, with 8 bases between them. Germline V gene data show CDR1 as MNHEY and CDR2 as SMNVEV (reference sequence). The CDR3 totals 13 residues.

The V gene is TRBV30, the J gene TRBJ1-2; 9 positions agree with TRBD1. J was trimmed by 2 bases and V by 3 bases; bases with no gene match: 4. Germline V lookup: CDR1 GTSNPN, CDR2 SVGIG (reference sequence). This CDR3 has 14 residues. Written as DNA, the CDR3 is TGTGCCTGGAGGGGGGACAGGGCCAACTATGGCTACACCTTC. Translated: CAWRGDRANYGYTF.

The chain links TRBV2 to TRBJ2-3; D call uncertain. Germline V gene lookup returns CDR1 SNHLY and CDR2 FYNNEI. V was pared by 8 bases and J by 2 bases, with 11 bases between. This CDR3 comprises 13 residues. The CDR3 loop reads CASGKGPTDTQYF. As DNA, the CDR3 is TGTGCCAGCGGAAAGGGCCCCACAGATACGCAGTATTTT.

The CDR3 spells CAISESIVRQQYNEQFF. The CDR3 DNA follows: TGTGCCATCAGTGAGTCGATCGTGAGACAGCAGTACAATGAGCAGTTCTTC. The V and J genes are TRBV10-3 and TRBJ2-1, with D possibly being TRBD1 (5 bases). The V and J ends lost 0 bases and 4 bases respectively, with 16 bases between them. This CDR3 is 17 amino acids long. Germline V gene data show CDR1 as ENHRY and CDR2 as SYGVKD.

This clone has only a few counts. V and J are TRBV6-4 and TRBJ2-2; 10 bases are shared with TRBD1. Per the germline V gene, CDR1 is MRHNA and CDR2 is SNTAGT. The CDR3 extends over 14 amino acids. V was pared by 4 bases and J by 4 bases, with 0 bases of the junction left unmatched. The CDR3 sequence: CASSGTGGTGELFF. The CDR3 bases are TGTGCCAGCAGTGGGACAGGGGGCACCGGGGAGCTGTTTTTT.

This sequence joins TRBV19 and TRBJ2-4; 7 bases line up with TRBD2. V shed 6 bases, J shed 6 bases, and the junction held 14 bases outside the gene matches. The CDR3 has 16 residues. Germline CDR1 reads LNHDA; CDR2 reads SQIVND (reference sequence). CDR3 bases: TGTGCCAGTAGCCTCTCAGGAGGAAGCGGGGTAAACATTCAGTACTTC. This codes for CASSLSGGSGVNIQYF. The variable domain in full, with the rest retrieved from reference TRBV19 and TRBJ2-4, is DGGITQSPKYLFRKEGQNVTLSCEQNLNHDAMYWYRQDPGQGLRLIYYSQIVNDFQKGDIAEGYSVSREKKESFPLTVTSAQKNPTAFYLCASSLSGGSGVNIQYFGAGTRLSVL.

The chain is built from TRBV5-1 and TRBJ2-3; D ambiguous. This CDR3 comprises 15 residues. Germline CDR1 reads SGHRS; CDR2 reads YFSETQ. Trimming removed 0 bases from V and 2 bases from J, with 10 bases in between. CDR3 protein: CASSLALDPTDTQYF. The DNA of the CDR3 is TGCGCCAGCAGCTTGGCCCTAGACCCCACAGATACGCAGTATTTT.

The chain recombines TRBV27 with TRBJ1-2; D remains unclear. Per germline, CDR1 MNHEY and CDR2 SMNVEV (reference sequence). The CDR3 spans 11 residues. V was trimmed by 6 bases and J by 8 bases, leaving 10 bases between them. The CDR3 sequence: CASRLGDGYTF. CDR3 nucleotide sequence: TGTGCCAGCAGGTTAGGAGACGGCTACACCTTC.

Regarding this clone: One junction end disagrees with the germline gene, perhaps due to a read error. CDR3 nucleotide sequence: TGTGCCAGCAGTGAAACTAGCGGGAGTCTCTTC. Translated: CASSETSGSLF. The V gene is TRBV2, the J gene TRBJ2-7; 11 bases match TRBD2. The CDR3 consists of 11 residues. CDR1 and CDR2 (germline): SNHLY, FYNNEI.

The V call is TRBV5-4, the J call TRBJ2-5; tentatively, D is TRBD2 (6 bases). Trimming shortened V by 0 bases and J by 1 base, and 13 bases separated the two germline ends. Germline V CDR1 and CDR2: SGHNT, YYREEE (reference sequence). The length of the CDR3 is 16 residues. CDR3 residues: CASSLGRGPGQETQYF. DNA of the CDR3: TGTGCCAGCAGCTTGGGGAGGGGCCCAGGCCAAGAGACCCAGTACTTC. Variable domain in full (rest from reference TRBV5-4 and TRBJ2-5): ETGVTQSPTHLIKTRGQQVTLRCSSQSGHNTVSWYQQALGQGPQFIFQYYREEENGRGNFPPRFSGLQFPNYSSELNVNALELDDSALYLCASSLGRGPGQETQYFGPGTRLLVL.

This rearrangement joins TRBV6-5 to TRBJ2-7, with D uncertain. V lost 2 bases and J lost 5, with 13 bases in between. In germline, CDR1 is MNHEY, CDR2 SVGAGI. CDR3 length equals 14 residues. CDR3 bases: TGTGCCAGCAGTTACCGGCCCGGCCTCGACGAGCAGTACTTC. It specifies CASSYRPGLDEQYF.

J is TRBJ2-3 and V is TRBV28; D is unclear. V lost 10 bases and J 0 bases, leaving 17 bases between the germline ends. Germline-derived CDR1 and CDR2 are MDHEN and SYDVKM. CDR3 length: 15 residues. CDR3 region: CATFRRSLSTDTQYF. The CDR3, as DNA: TGTGCCACTTTCCGACGGAGCCTCAGCACAGATACGCAGTATTTT.

For the CDR3, the DNA is TGCGCCAGCAGCCGCCTGGGGACAGGGGGAGACTACAATGAGCAGTTCTTC. Its protein is CASSRLGTGGDYNEQFF. The chain recombines TRBV4-1 with TRBJ2-1; the match to TRBD1 covers 11 bases. The CDR3 spans 17 residues. V was pared by 4 bases and J by 3 bases, with 8 bases of the junction left unmatched. CDR1 MGHRA and CDR2 YSYEKL come from the germline V gene.

V usage is TRBV2 and J usage is TRBJ1-1; 8 bases agree with TRBD1. CDR3 length equals 14 residues. V was clipped by 7 bases and J by 0 bases; unmatched bases: 4. The germline V gene encodes CDR1 SNHLY and CDR2 FYNNEI. The CDR3, as DNA: TGTGCCAGCACCGCGGGACAGGTGAACACTGAAGCTTTCTTT. Protein sequence: CASTAGQVNTEAFF.

V gene TRBV9 combines with J gene TRBJ1-6, with 8 bases identical to TRBD1. V lost 1 base and J lost 1; bases outside the gene matches: 4. The V gene's germline CDR1 is SGDLS and CDR2 YYNGEE. CDR3 length: 17 residues. CDR3 protein: CASSVQGAKSYNSPLHF. CDR3 sequence (DNA): TGTGCCAGCAGCGTACAGGGGGCGAAATCCTATAATTCACCCCTCCACTTT. Supplemented by reference TRBV9 and TRBJ1-6, the full variable domain reads DSGVTQTPKHLITATGQRVTLRCSPRSGDLSVYWYQQSLDQGLQFLIQYYNGEERAKGNILERFSAQQFPDLHSELNLSSLELGDSALYFCASSVQGAKSYNSPLHFGNGTRLTVT.

This clone appeared once. J is TRBJ2-7 and V is TRBV2; 10 positions match TRBD2. The CDR3 has 15 residues. With V trimmed by 5 bases and J by 0 bases, 4 bases remained unmatched. The germline V gene encodes CDR1 SNHLY and CDR2 FYNNEI. This chain's CDR3 is CASSSRTSGSYEQYF. CDR3 coding DNA: TGTGCCAGCAGTTCTCGGACTAGCGGCTCCTACGAGCAGTACTTC.

The V and J genes are TRBV5-1 and TRBJ2-4; 8 positions match TRBD1. The CDR3 has 16 amino acids. V shed 4 bases, J shed 0 bases, and the junction held 6 bases outside the gene matches. Germline CDR1 reads SGHRS; CDR2 reads YFSETQ. CDR3 sequence (DNA): TGCGCCAGCAGCCCCGCAGGGGGCTTAGCCAAAAACATTCAGTACTTC. Protein: CASSPAGGLAKNIQYF.

The chain carries TRBV28 and TRBJ1-4, with 7 bases aligning to TRBD1. Looked up from germline, CDR1 is MDHEN and CDR2 is SYDVKM. The J segment lost 8 bases and the V segment lost 5 bases, leaving 8 bases of the junction unmatched. There are 14 residues in the CDR3. CDR3 loop: CASSPGTVHEKLFF. The DNA for the CDR3 is TGTGCCAGCAGTCCCGGGACAGTGCACGAAAAACTGTTTTTT.